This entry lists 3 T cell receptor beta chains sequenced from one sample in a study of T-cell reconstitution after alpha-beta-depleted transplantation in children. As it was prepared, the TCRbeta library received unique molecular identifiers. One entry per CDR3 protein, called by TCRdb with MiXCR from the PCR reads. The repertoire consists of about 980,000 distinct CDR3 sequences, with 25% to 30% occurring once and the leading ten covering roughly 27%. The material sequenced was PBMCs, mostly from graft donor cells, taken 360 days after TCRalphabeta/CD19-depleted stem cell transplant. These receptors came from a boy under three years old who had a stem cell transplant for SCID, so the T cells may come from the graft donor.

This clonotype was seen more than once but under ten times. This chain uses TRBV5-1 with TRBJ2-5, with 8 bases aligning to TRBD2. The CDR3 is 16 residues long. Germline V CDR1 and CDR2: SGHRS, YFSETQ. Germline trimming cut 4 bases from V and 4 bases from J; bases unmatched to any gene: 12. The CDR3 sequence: CASSPGGLAIRETQYF. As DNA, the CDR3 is TGCGCCAGCAGCCCAGGTGGACTAGCTATACGAGAGACCCAGTACTTC.

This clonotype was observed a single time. The CDR3 sequence is CASSSGQKPTNYGYTF. The CDR3 DNA reads as TGTGCCAGCAGCTCGGGACAGAAGCCCACTAACTATGGCTACACCTTC. The V and J genes are TRBV7-9 and TRBJ1-2; TRBD1 matches 7 bases. Germline V gene sequence: CDR1 SEHNR, CDR2 FQNEAQ (reference sequence). The CDR3 extends over 16 amino acids. The trim removed 4 bases at V and 0 bases at J, leaving 8 bases unmatched.

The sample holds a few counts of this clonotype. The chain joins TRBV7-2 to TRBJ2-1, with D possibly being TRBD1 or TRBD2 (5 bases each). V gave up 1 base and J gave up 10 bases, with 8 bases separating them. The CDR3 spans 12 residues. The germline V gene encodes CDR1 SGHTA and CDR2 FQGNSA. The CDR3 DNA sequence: TGTGCCAGCAGCTTAGATTGGGGGGAGCAGTTCTTC. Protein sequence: CASSLDWGEQFF.